These 22 T cell receptor beta chains came from one sample sequenced in a study of early T cells in non-severe SARS-CoV-2 infection. Via MiXCR, TCRdb re-called the 5' RACE reads, giving one row per CDR3 protein. The sample has about 64,000 distinct CDR3 sequences; about an eighth are singletons. Sequencing was done on a sample of whole blood. These receptors originate from an adult who was a healthcare worker with PCR-confirmed SARS-CoV-2 infection or an uninfected control (not recorded which).

This rearrangement joins TRBV5-1 to TRBJ2-7; TRBD2 is a possible D gene (6 bases). The V end was cut by 4 bases, the J end by 2 bases, with 13 bases between. Germline CDR1 and CDR2: SGHRS and YFSETQ. The CDR3 extends over 14 amino acids. The CDR3 DNA sequence: TGCGCCAGCAGCAAAGCGGGCCGAACCTACGAGCAGTACTTC. Its protein product is CASSKAGRTYEQYF.

This chain links TRBV5-1 with TRBJ1-4; perhaps TRBD1 as D (6 bases). The CDR3 loop spans 18 amino acids. Trimming cost V 2 bases and J 2 bases, with 19 bases left between them. Germline lookup yields CDR1 SGHRS and CDR2 YFSETQ. CDR3 sequence reads: CASSLTGNSPTTNEKLFF. CDR3 bases: TGCGCCAGCAGCTTAACAGGGAACTCGCCGACGACTAATGAAAAACTGTTTTTT. The full variable domain, with the rest looked up from reference TRBV5-1 and TRBJ1-4, is KAGVTQTPRYLIKTRGQQVTLSCSPISGHRSVSWYQQTPGQGLQFLFEYFSETQRNKGNFPGRFSGRQFSNSRSEMNVSTLELGDSALYLCASSLTGNSPTTNEKLFFGSGTQLSVL.

The chain uses TRBV12-3 or TRBV12-4 and TRBJ2-2, with D tentatively TRBD2 (6 bases). V was shortened by 3 bases and J by 4 bases, with 12 bases between the two germline ends. This CDR3 has 15 residues. The DNA for the CDR3 is TGTGCCAGCAGTTTCAGGCAGGGAGGCACCGGGGAGCTGTTTTTT. This codes for CASSFRQGGTGELFF.

This clonotype was picked up many times. The chain has TRBV13 and TRBJ2-7; maybe TRBD1 (6 bases). Trimming removed 4 bases at V and 0 bases at J, with 10 bases between. From germline, CDR1 is PRHDT and CDR2 FYEKMQ (reference sequence). This CDR3 has 14 residues. CDR3 region: CASSSRTDSYEQYF. The CDR3 DNA reads TGTGCCAGCAGCTCCCGGACAGACTCCTACGAGCAGTACTTC.

The V call is TRBV9, the J call TRBJ1-4; D is undetermined. Trimming took off 4 bases at V and 0 bases at J, with 13 bases between the two ends. The germline V gene encodes CDR1 SGDLS and CDR2 YYNGEE. The CDR3 contains 16 residues. CDR3 protein: CASSPRGAATNEKLFF. CDR3 DNA: TGTGCCAGCAGCCCCCGCGGAGCTGCAACTAATGAAAAACTGTTTTTT.

This clonotype was observed a handful of times. The V call is TRBV20-1, the J call TRBJ1-2, with TRBD1 as a possible D gene (5 bases). The CDR3 extends over 13 amino acids. Germline-derived CDR1 and CDR2 are DFQATT and SNEGSKA (reference sequence). Trimming cost V 1 base and J 2 bases, with 8 bases left between them. DNA of the CDR3: TGCAGTGCTAGAGTGGAGGGGAACTATGGCTACACCTTC. It specifies CSARVEGNYGYTF.

This clonotype has ten or more counts. V and J are TRBV27 and TRBJ2-1; no clear D. The germline CDR1 and CDR2 sequences are MNHEY and SMNVEV (reference sequence). This CDR3 spans 12 amino acids. With 8 bases removed from V and 9 bases from J, the gap between germline ends came to 14 bases. CDR3 bases: TGTGCCAGCCAAACCACGGGCGGTGAGCAGTTCTTC. It translates to CASQTTGGEQFF.

The table lists this clonotype with a few counts. This chain links TRBV4-2 with TRBJ1-1, with D uncertain. The CDR3 spans 14 residues. V was pared by 4 bases and J by 6 bases, with 15 bases between. The V gene's germline CDR1 is LGHNA and CDR2 YNFKEQ. This CDR3 is CASSPDWRAAEAFF. CDR3 bases: TGTGCCAGCAGCCCTGACTGGCGGGCGGCTGAAGCTTTCTTT.

This clonotype was observed a handful of times. The rearrangement links TRBV11-2 to TRBJ1-1; tentative D call: TRBD1 (6 bases). This CDR3 has 14 residues. Deletions cut 0 bases from V and 3 bases from J, with 8 bases between. CDR1 SGHAT and CDR2 FQNNGV come from the germline V gene. The CDR3 DNA reads TGTGCCAGCAGCTTAGAGGGGGCACACACTGAAGCTTTCTTT. Its translation is CASSLEGAHTEAFF.

This clonotype was observed at least ten times. The chain links TRBV10-3 to TRBJ2-7; 8 nucleotides match TRBD2. Trimming cost V 8 bases and J 0 bases; bases outside gene matches: 6. CDR1 and CDR2 from the germline V gene are ENHRY and SYGVKD. The CDR3 contains 14 residues. The CDR3 DNA is TGTGCCATCGCGGACAGCGGGGGCTCCTACGAGCAGTACTTC. This translates into CAIADSGGSYEQYF.

The V and J genes are TRBV4-2 and TRBJ2-7, with a tentative D call TRBD2 (5 bases). The CDR3 has 16 amino acids. Germline CDR1 LGHNA, CDR2 YNFKEQ. The ends were cut back, 0 bases at V and 7 bases at J, with 19 bases in the middle. CDR3 nucleotide sequence: TGTGCCAGCAGCCAAGATGCAGGCGGAGGACCGAGGGAGCAGTACTTC. Protein product: CASSQDAGGGPREQYF.

This clonotype was detected ten times or more. The chain employs TRBV6-6 and TRBJ1-5; D unclear. Germline-derived CDR1 and CDR2 are MNHNY and SVGAGI (reference sequence). The V end was cut by 5 bases, the J end by 5 bases, with 13 bases between. The CDR3 consists of 14 residues. Here the CDR3 DNA reads TGTGCCAGCAGTCCTGCCTCAAGGGATCAGCCCCAGCATTTT. Encoded protein: CASSPASRDQPQHF.

This clonotype was seen ten or more times. The V call is TRBV7-2, the J call TRBJ2-5, with a weak D call TRBD1 (8 bases). V lost 5 bases to trimming and J lost 1 base, with 17 bases between them. CDR1 is SGHTA and CDR2 is FQGNSA in the germline V gene. The CDR3 totals 16 residues. CDR3 amino acids: CASSQTGGAGQETQYF. Written as DNA, the CDR3 is TGTGCCAGCAGCCAAACAGGGGGGGCAGGCCAAGAGACCCAGTACTTC.

This clonotype was observed a few times. The chain links TRBV6-5 to TRBJ1-2; D unresolved. The length of the CDR3 is 15 residues. V was pared by 0 bases and J by 3 bases, with 11 bases between. From germline, CDR1 is MNHEY and CDR2 SVGAGI. The CDR3 sequence is CASSYSAELDYGYTF. CDR3 sequence (DNA): TGTGCCAGCAGTTACTCGGCAGAGCTAGACTATGGCTACACCTTC.

CDR3 DNA: TGCAGGACAGGCTCCTACAATGAGCAGTTCTTC. Translation gives CRTGSYNEQFF. The V gene is TRBV29-1, the J gene TRBJ2-1, with D possibly being TRBD1 (6 bases). The CDR3 covers 11 residues. Looked up from germline, CDR1 is SQVTM and CDR2 is ANQGSEA.

This clonotype was observed a few times. V gene TRBV7-2 combines with J gene TRBJ2-2; possibly TRBD1 for D (5 bases). V was cut by 5 bases and J by 5 bases, with 12 bases left in between. From germline, CDR1 is SGHTA and CDR2 FQGNSA. The CDR3 runs to 14 residues. Here the CDR3 DNA reads TGTGCCAGCAGCCCCCAGGGTGGGACCGGGGAGCTGTTTTTT. This encodes CASSPQGGTGELFF.

This clonotype has a handful of counts. The genes are TRBV4-3 and TRBJ1-5; 7 bases agree with TRBD1. V dropped 3 bases and J dropped 0; count of bases not matched to a gene: 2. Germline CDR1 LGHNA, CDR2 YSLEER. CDR3 length: 15 residues. For the CDR3, the DNA is TGCGCCAGCAGCCAGGGGACAGATAGCAATCAGCCCCAGCATTTT. Translating gives CASSQGTDSNQPQHF.

This clonotype showed up many times. CDR3 sequence reads: CSARALAGEVYNEQFF. The CDR3 DNA sequence: TGCAGTGCTAGAGCGCTAGCGGGGGAGGTCTACAATGAGCAGTTCTTC. This chain links TRBV20-1 with TRBJ2-1, with TRBD2 matching over 10 bases. The J segment lost 3 bases and the V segment lost 1 base, leaving 6 bases of the junction unmatched. In germline, CDR1 is DFQATT, CDR2 SNEGSKA (reference sequence). The CDR3 runs to 16 residues.

This clonotype appeared many times. V gene TRBV5-1 combines with J gene TRBJ2-1; TRBD1 or TRBD2 may be the D gene (5 bases each). The length of the CDR3 is 15 residues. The V end lost 0 bases, the J end lost 4 bases, and 11 bases lay between the germline ends. Germline assignment: CDR1 SGHRS and CDR2 YFSETQ. The CDR3 loop reads CASSLGGDPYNEQFF. The DNA for the CDR3 is TGCGCCAGCAGCTTGGGAGGGGACCCATACAATGAGCAGTTCTTC.

The chain joins TRBV12-3 or TRBV12-4 to TRBJ1-4; the D gene is possibly TRBD1 (6 bases). Trimming stripped 5 bases from V and 8 bases from J, with 15 bases between. The CDR3 sequence is 14 residues long. CDR3 nucleotide sequence: TGTGCCAGCAGTGAGTGGGGGGCAGAGGAAAAACTGTTTTTT. As protein: CASSEWGAEEKLFF.

This clonotype was seen repeatedly, ten times or more. The rearrangement links TRBV29-1 to TRBJ2-1, with a possible D match to TRBD2 (5 bases). The germline V gene encodes CDR1 SQVTM and CDR2 ANQGSEA. The length of the CDR3 is 12 residues. Trimming cost V 2 bases and J 7 bases, with 9 bases left between them. The CDR3 DNA reads TGCAGCGTTGAACTGGGCGGGAATGAGCAGTTCTTC. Amino acid sequence: CSVELGGNEQFF.

This clonotype has only a few counts. V is TRBV20-1 and J is TRBJ2-7; the D is unclear. Trimming took off 1 base at V and 5 bases at J, with 6 bases between the two ends. Per germline, CDR1 DFQATT and CDR2 SNEGSKA (reference sequence). There are 11 residues in the CDR3. In DNA, the CDR3 is TGCAGTGCTAGAGTCGCCCACGAGCAGTACTTC. Its protein is CSARVAHEQYF.